This entry is about one TCR beta chain. What it binds is not known. Time point reported: newly diagnosed GD, antithyroid drugs for less than 3 months. Generation of the TCR library employed RNA extracted from PBMCs. This sample was included in a study of regulatory T cells in long-lasting Graves disease. Findings and limits, study-wide: Accuracy may have suffered from the small sample size.

Construction of the TCR beta libraries employed iRepertoire HTBI primers in conjunction with Arm-PCR of CDR3 regions. One entry per CDR3 protein, called by TCRdb with MiXCR from the multiplex PCR reads. This sample carries over 300,000 distinct CDR3 sequences, 15% to 17% of them seen once, and the ten largest clones take 22%. Trimming at V came to 5 bases and at J to 3 bases, leaving 8 bases not matched to a gene. CDR1 is MDHEN and CDR2 is SYDVKM in the germline V gene. CDR3 length: 16 amino acids. The receptor was isolated from a female donor with Graves disease. The specimen comprised peripheral blood mononuclear cells (PBMCs), sampled at new diagnosis, from a patient treated with antithyroid drugs. The gene calls are TRBV28 and TRBJ1-5; the match to TRBD1 covers 9 bases. The CDR3 loop reads CASSPSGTGNNQPQHF. DNA for the CDR3: TGTGCCAGCAGTCCATCCGGGACAGGGAACAATCAGCCCCAGCATTTT. The full variable domain, with the rest looked up from reference TRBV28 and TRBJ1-5, is DVKVTQSSRYLVKRTGEKVFLECVQDMDHENMFWYRQDPGLGLRLIYFSYDVKMKEKGDIPEGYSVSREKKERFSLILESASTNQTSMYLCASSPSGTGNNQPQHFGDGTRLSIL.